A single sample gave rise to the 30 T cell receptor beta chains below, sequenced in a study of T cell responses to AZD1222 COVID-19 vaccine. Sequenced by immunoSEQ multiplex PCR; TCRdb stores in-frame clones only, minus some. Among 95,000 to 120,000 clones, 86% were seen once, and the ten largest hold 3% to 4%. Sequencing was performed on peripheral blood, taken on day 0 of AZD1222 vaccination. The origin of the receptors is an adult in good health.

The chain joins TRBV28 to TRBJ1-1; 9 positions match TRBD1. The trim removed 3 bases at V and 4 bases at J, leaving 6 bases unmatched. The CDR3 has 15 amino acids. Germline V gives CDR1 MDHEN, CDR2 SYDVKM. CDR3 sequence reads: CASSLDRGGVTEAFF. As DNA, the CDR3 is TGTGCCAGCAGTTTGGACAGGGGAGGGGTCACTGAAGCTTTCTTT.

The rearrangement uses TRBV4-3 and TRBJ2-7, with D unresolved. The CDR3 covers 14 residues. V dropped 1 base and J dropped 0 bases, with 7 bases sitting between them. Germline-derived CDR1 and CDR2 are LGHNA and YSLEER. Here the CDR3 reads CASSQGRVSYEQYF. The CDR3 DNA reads TGCGCCAGCAGCCAAGGACGGGTCTCCTACGAGCAGTACTTC.

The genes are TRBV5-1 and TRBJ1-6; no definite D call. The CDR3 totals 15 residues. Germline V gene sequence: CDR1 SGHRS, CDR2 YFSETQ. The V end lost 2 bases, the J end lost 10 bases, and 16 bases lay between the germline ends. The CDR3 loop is CASSLTVRLQSPLHF. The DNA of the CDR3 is TGCGCCAGCAGCTTAACGGTGAGGCTACAGTCACCCCTCCACTTT.

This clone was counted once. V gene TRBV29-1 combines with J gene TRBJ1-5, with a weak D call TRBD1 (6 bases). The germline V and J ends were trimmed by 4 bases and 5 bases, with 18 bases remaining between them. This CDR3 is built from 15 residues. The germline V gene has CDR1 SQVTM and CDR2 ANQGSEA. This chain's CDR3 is CSVVGVQGLDQPQHF. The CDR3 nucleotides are TGCAGCGTTGTAGGGGTACAGGGCTTGGATCAGCCCCAGCATTTT. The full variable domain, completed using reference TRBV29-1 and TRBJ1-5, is SAVISQKPSRDICQRGTSLTIQCQVDSQVTMMFWYRQQPGQSLTLIATANQGSEATYESGFVIDKFPISRPNLTFSTLTVSNMSPEDSSIYLCSVVGVQGLDQPQHFGDGTRLSIL.

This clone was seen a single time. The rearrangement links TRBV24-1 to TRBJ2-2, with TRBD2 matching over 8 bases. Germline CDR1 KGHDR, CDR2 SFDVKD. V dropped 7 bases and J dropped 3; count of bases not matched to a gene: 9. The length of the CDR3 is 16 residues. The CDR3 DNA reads TGTGCCACCAGCGGGGGGGGCCTAGCCTACACCGGGGAGCTGTTTTTT. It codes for CATSGGGLAYTGELFF.

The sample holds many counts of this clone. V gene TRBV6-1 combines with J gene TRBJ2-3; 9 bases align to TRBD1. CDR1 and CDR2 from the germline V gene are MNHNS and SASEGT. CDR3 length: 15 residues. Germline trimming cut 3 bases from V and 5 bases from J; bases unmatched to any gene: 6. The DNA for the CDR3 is TGTGCCAGCAGTGAGACAGGGGGGATGTTAGATACGCAGTATTTT. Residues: CASSETGGMLDTQYF.

CDR3 DNA: TGTGCCAGCAGCCCAGGGAGGGGACAGGGAGCAAATTCACCCCTCCACTTT. Its protein product is CASSPGRGQGANSPLHF. The chain has TRBV9 and TRBJ1-6; 9 positions agree with TRBD1. CDR3 length: 17 residues. Germline assignment: CDR1 SGDLS and CDR2 YYNGEE. V shed 4 bases, J shed 7 bases, and the junction held 12 bases outside the gene matches.

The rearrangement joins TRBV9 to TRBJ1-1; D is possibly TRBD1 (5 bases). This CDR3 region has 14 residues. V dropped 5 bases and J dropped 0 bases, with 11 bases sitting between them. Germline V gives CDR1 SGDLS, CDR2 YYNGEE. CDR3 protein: CASSSRGLNTEAFF. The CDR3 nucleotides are TGTGCCAGCAGTTCGCGGGGCCTGAACACTGAAGCTTTCTTT.

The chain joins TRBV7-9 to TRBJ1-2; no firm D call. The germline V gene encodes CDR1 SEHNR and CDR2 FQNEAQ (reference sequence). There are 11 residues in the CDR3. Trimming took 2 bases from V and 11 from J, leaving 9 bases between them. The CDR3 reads CASSLNLGYTF. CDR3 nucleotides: TGTGCCAGCAGCTTAAATCTCGGGTACACCTTC.

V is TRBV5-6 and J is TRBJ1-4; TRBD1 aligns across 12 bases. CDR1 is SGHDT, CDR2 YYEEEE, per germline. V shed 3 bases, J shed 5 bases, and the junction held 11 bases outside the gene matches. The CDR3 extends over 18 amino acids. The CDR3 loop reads CASSYHRDRGRRNEKLFF. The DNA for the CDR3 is TGTGCCAGCAGCTACCACCGGGACAGGGGGCGACGAAATGAAAAACTGTTTTTT.

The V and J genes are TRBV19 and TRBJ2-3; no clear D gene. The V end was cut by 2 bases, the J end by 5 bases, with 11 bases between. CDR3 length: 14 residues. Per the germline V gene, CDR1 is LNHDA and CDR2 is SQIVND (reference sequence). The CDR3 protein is CASSITPVKDTQYF. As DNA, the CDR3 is TGTGCCAGTAGTATAACGCCCGTGAAAGATACGCAGTATTTT.

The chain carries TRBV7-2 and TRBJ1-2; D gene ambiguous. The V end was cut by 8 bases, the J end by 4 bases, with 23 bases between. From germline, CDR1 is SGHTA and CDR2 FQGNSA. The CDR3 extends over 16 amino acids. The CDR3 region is CASRSSAGIDGYGYTF. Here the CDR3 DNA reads TGTGCCAGCCGCTCCTCGGCTGGGATAGACGGCTATGGCTACACCTTC.

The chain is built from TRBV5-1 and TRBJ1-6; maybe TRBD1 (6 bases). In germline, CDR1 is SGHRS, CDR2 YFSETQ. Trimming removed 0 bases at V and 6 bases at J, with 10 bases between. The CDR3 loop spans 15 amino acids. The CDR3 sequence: CASSLASGVNSPLHF. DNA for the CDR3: TGCGCCAGCAGCTTGGCGTCAGGGGTTAATTCACCCCTCCACTTT.

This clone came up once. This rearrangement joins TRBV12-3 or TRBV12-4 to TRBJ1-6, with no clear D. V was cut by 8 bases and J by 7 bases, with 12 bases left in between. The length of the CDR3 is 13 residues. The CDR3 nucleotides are TGTGCCAGCGCGCCTCAGAAGAATTCACCCCTCCACTTT. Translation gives CASAPQKNSPLHF.

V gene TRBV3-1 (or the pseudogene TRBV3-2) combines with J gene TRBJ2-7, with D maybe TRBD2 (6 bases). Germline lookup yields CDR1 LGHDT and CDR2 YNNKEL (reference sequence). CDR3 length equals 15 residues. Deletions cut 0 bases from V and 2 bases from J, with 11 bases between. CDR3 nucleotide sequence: TGTGCCAGCAGCCAAGATCCGGGGAGGACCTACGAGCAGTACTTC. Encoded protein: CASSQDPGRTYEQYF.

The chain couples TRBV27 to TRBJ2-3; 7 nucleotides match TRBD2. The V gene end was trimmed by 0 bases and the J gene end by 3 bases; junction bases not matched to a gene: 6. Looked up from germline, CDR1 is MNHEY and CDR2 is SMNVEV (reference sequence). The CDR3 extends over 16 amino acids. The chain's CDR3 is CASSLSRGTSTDTQYF. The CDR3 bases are TGTGCCAGCAGTTTATCGCGGGGGACTTCTACAGATACGCAGTATTTT.

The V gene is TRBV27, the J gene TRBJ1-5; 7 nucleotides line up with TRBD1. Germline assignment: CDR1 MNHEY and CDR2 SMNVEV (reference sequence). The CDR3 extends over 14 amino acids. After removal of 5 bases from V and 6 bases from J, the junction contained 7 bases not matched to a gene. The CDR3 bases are TGTGCCAGCAGTCTTAGGGGGCAGGGTCAGCCCCAGCATTTT. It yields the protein CASSLRGQGQPQHF.

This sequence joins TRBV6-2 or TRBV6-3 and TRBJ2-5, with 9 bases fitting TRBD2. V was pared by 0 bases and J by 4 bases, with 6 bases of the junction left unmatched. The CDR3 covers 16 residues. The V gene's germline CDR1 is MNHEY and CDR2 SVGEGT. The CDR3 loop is CASSYSRAGGAETQYF. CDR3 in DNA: TGTGCCAGCAGTTACTCGAGAGCGGGGGGTGCAGAGACCCAGTACTTC.

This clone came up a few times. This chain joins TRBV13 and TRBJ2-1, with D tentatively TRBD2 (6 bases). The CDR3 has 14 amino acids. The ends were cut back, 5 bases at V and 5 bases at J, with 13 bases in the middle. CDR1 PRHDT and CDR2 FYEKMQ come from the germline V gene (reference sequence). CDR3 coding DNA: TGTGCCAGCAGCCTGGAGGGAGTCGACAATGAGCAGTTCTTC. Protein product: CASSLEGVDNEQFF. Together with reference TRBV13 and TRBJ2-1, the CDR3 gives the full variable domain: AAGVIQSPRHLIKEKRETATLKCYPIPRHDTVYWYQQGPGQDPQFLISFYEKMQSDKGSIPDRFSAQQFSDYHSELNMSSLELGDSALYFCASSLEGVDNEQFFGPGTRLTVL.

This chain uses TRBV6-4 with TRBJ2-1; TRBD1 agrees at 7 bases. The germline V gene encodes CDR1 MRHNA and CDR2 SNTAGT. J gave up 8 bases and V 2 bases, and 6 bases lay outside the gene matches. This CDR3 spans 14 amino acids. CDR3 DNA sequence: TGTGCCAGCAGTGACCCGGCCAGGGGGTATGAGCAGTTCTTC. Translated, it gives CASSDPARGYEQFF.

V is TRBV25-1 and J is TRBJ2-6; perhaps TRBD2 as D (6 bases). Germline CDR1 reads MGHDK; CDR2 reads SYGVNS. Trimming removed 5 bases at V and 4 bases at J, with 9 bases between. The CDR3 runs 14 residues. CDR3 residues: CASSSGRGANVLTF. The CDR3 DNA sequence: TGTGCCAGCAGTAGCGGGCGCGGGGCCAACGTCCTGACTTTC. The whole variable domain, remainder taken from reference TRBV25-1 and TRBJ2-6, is EADIYQTPRYLVIGTGKKITLECSQTMGHDKMYWYQQDPGMELHLIHYSYGVNSTEKGDLSSESTVSRIRTEHFPLTLESARPSHTSQYLCASSSGRGANVLTFGAGSRLTVL.

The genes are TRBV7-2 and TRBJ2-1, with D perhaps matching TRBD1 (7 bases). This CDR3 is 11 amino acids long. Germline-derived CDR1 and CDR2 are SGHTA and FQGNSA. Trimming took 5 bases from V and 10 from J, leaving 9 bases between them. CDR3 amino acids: CASSQGGEQFF. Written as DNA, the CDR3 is TGTGCCAGCAGCCAGGGGGGAGAGCAGTTCTTC. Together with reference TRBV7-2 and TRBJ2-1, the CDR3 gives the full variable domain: GAGVSQSPSNKVTEKGKDVELRCDPISGHTALYWYRQSLGQGLEFLIYFQGNSAPDKSGLPSDRFSAERTGGSVSTLTIQRTQQEDSAVYLCASSQGGEQFFGPGTRLTVL.

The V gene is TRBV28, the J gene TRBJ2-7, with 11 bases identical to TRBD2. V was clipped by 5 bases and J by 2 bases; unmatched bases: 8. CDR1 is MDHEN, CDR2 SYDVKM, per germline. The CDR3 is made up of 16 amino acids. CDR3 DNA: TGTGCCAGCAGTCCCCGGGAACTAGCGGGGGCCTACGAGCAGTACTTC. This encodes CASSPRELAGAYEQYF. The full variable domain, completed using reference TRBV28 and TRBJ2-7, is DVKVTQSSRYLVKRTGEKVFLECVQDMDHENMFWYRQDPGLGLRLIYFSYDVKMKEKGDIPEGYSVSREKKERFSLILESASTNQTSMYLCASSPRELAGAYEQYFGPGTRLTVT.

The CDR3 DNA is TGTGCCAGCAGCGCGGGACAGGTCTCTGGAAACACCATATATTTT. Its protein product is CASSAGQVSGNTIYF. The rearrangement links TRBV11-2 to TRBJ1-3, with 8 nucleotides matching TRBD1. Germline-derived CDR1 and CDR2 are SGHAT and FQNNGV. V lost 5 bases to trimming and J lost 0 bases; unmatched junction nucleotides: 3. The CDR3 loop spans 15 amino acids.

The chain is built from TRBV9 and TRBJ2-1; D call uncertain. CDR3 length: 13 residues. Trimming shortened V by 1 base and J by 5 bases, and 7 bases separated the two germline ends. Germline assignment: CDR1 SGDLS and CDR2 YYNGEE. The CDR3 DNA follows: TGTGCCAGCAGCGTAACTCCCGACAATGAGCAGTTCTTC. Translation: CASSVTPDNEQFF.

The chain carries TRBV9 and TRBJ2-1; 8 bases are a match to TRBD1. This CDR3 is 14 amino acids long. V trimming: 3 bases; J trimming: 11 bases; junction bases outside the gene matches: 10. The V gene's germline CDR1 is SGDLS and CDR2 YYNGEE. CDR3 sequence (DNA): TGTGCCAGCAGCGCGGGTACAGGGGGGCAAAAGCAGTTCTTC. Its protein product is CASSAGTGGQKQFF.

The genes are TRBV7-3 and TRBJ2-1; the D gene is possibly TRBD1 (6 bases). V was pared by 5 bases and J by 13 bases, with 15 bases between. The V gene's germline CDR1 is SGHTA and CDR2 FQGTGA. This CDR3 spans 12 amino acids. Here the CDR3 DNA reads TGTGCCAGCAGCAAATCACAGGGCGAACAGTTCTTC. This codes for CASSKSQGEQFF.

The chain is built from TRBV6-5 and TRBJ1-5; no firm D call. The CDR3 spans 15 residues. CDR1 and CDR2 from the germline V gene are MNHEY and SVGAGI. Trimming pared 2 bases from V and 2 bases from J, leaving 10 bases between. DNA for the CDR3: TGTGCCAGCAGTTACAGGGATTCGGGCAATCAGCCCCAGCATTTT. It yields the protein CASSYRDSGNQPQHF.

CDR3: CASSLIRSGDRNTEAFF. The DNA of the CDR3 is TGTGCCAGCAGCTTGATTCGGTCAGGGGATCGGAACACTGAAGCTTTCTTT. The chain employs TRBV5-6 and TRBJ1-1; the D gene is possibly TRBD1 (6 bases). The CDR3 runs 17 residues. V lost 1 base and J 1 base, leaving 17 bases between the germline ends. CDR1 and CDR2 (germline): SGHDT, YYEEEE.

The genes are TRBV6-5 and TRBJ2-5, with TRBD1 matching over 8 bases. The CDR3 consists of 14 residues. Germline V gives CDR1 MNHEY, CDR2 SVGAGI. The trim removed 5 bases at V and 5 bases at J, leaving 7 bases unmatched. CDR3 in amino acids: CASSPDRGRETQYF. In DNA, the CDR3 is TGTGCCAGCAGTCCCGACAGGGGACGTGAGACCCAGTACTTC.